The next 12 T cell receptor beta chains were all read from a single sample in a study of blood T cell repertoires in COVID-19 (dated by TCRdb to 2020 to 2022). Libraries were built with the immunoSEQ multiplex PCR assay. Drawn from immuneACCESS, this table holds only the in-frame rearrangements with V and J called that TCRdb kept. Clones are partly lost; checked studies trace under half to an unresolved V gene and leave the rest unexplained. A total of about 240,000 clones appear in this sample, over 75% of them only once. Of the sample, roughly 2% is held by the ten largest clones. Sequencing was carried out using peripheral blood. Source of these receptors: a man aged 25-45 years who had recovered from COVID-19.

On this clone itself: Other DNA sequences within the sample encode an identical CDR3. The chain couples TRBV2 to TRBJ1-5; 8 nucleotides match TRBD1. The germline V gene has CDR1 SNHLY and CDR2 FYNNEI. The junction had 4 bases not matched to a gene; V was cut back by 6 bases and J by 6 bases. The CDR3 spans 13 residues. DNA of the CDR3: TGTGCCAGCAGAGGACAGGGTGCTCAGCCCCAGCATTTT. Translated, it gives CASRGQGAQPQHF.

The chain employs TRBV6-2 or TRBV6-3 and TRBJ2-7; D is undetermined. CDR1 is MNHEY and CDR2 is SVGEGT in the germline V gene. The CDR3 totals 11 residues. V was cut by 4 bases and J by 3 bases, with 4 bases left in between. CDR3 in amino acids: CASSSLYEQYF. CDR3 DNA: TGTGCCAGCAGTTCCCTCTACGAGCAGTACTTC.

V gene TRBV6-5 combines with J gene TRBJ2-7, with 9 bases fitting TRBD1. Germline values: CDR1 MNHEY, CDR2 SVGAGI. The CDR3 sequence is 13 residues long. V lost 6 bases and J lost 3; bases outside the gene matches: 3. Written as DNA, the CDR3 is TGTGCCAGCAGGACAGGGGGTGACTACGAGCAGTACGTC. Residues: CASRTGGDYEQYV.

This sequence joins TRBV27 and TRBJ1-2; the match to TRBD1 covers 9 bases. Germline values: CDR1 MNHEY, CDR2 SMNVEV (reference sequence). V shed 6 bases, J shed 7 bases, and the junction held 9 bases outside the gene matches. The CDR3 loop spans 14 amino acids. This chain's CDR3 is CASSPDRGRGGYTF. The DNA of the CDR3 is TGTGCCAGCAGCCCGGACAGGGGTCGAGGTGGCTACACCTTC.

The chain joins TRBV7-9 to TRBJ2-7; D is perhaps TRBD2 (7 bases). The CDR3 runs to 15 residues. V was pared by 2 bases and J by 6 bases, with 17 bases between. Germline lookup yields CDR1 SEHNR and CDR2 FQNEAQ (reference sequence). The CDR3 bases are TGTGCCAGCAGCTTACTCGCGGGGGCGCGCGGCGAGCAGTACTTC. Protein product: CASSLLAGARGEQYF.

V gene TRBV3-1 (or the pseudogene TRBV3-2) combines with J gene TRBJ2-7; 7 nucleotides line up with TRBD1. The CDR3 has 15 residues. Germline V gives CDR1 LGHDT, CDR2 YNNKEL (reference sequence). V trimming: 0 bases; J trimming: 5 bases; junction bases outside the gene matches: 7. CDR3 amino acids: CASSQDHATGDEQYF. CDR3 DNA: TGTGCCAGCAGCCAAGATCACGCCACAGGGGACGAGCAGTACTTC.

The chain has TRBV7-3 and TRBJ1-1; tentatively, D is TRBD1 (5 bases). The germline V and J ends were trimmed by 1 base and 3 bases, with 9 bases remaining between them. Germline lookup yields CDR1 SGHTA and CDR2 FQGTGA. The CDR3 is 14 residues long. The CDR3 reads CASSLNGRDTEAFF. CDR3 coding DNA: TGTGCCAGCAGCTTAAATGGCAGGGACACTGAAGCTTTCTTT. Full variable domain (missing parts from reference TRBV7-3 and TRBJ1-1): GAGVSQTPSNKVTEKGKYVELRCDPISGHTALYWYRQSLGQGPEFLIYFQGTGAADDSGLPNDRFFAVRPEGSVSTLKIQRTERGDSAVYLCASSLNGRDTEAFFGQGTRLTVV.

This chain links TRBV7-2 with TRBJ1-6, with 7 positions matching TRBD1. V gave up 2 bases and J gave up 5 bases; unmatched junction bases: 6. CDR1 and CDR2 (germline): SGHTA, FQGNSA. This CDR3 is 16 amino acids long. The CDR3, as DNA: TGTGCCAGCAGCTTATCCGTCAGGGGGGATAATTCACCCCTCCACTTT. This encodes CASSLSVRGDNSPLHF. The full variable domain, in which reference TRBV7-2 and TRBJ1-6 provide the parts outside the CDR3, is GAGVSQSPSNKVTEKGKDVELRCDPISGHTALYWYRQSLGQGLEFLIYFQGNSAPDKSGLPSDRFSAERTGGSVSTLTIQRTQQEDSAVYLCASSLSVRGDNSPLHFGNGTRLTVT.

The chain recombines TRBV28 with TRBJ1-1; no firm D call. V lost 4 bases and J lost 4, with 10 bases in between. The CDR3 has 13 amino acids. The germline gives CDR1 MDHEN, CDR2 SYDVKM. The DNA of the CDR3 is TGTGCCAGCAGTTCATCGGACTTCACTGAAGCTTTCTTT. The encoded protein is CASSSSDFTEAFF.

This chain connects TRBV7-3 to TRBJ2-2, with D perhaps TRBD1 (6 bases). This CDR3 is built from 14 residues. Trimming shortened V by 5 bases and J by 6 bases, and 13 bases separated the two germline ends. Germline CDR1 is SGHTA and CDR2 is FQGTGA. The CDR3 coding sequence is TGTGCCAGCAGCGCGCACAGGGAATCCGGGGAGCTGTTTTTT. This codes for CASSAHRESGELFF.

This chain connects TRBV7-9 to TRBJ2-4, with 12 bases aligning to TRBD2. The CDR3 sequence is 16 residues long. Trimming cost V 4 bases and J 4 bases; bases outside gene matches: 5. Germline CDR1 reads SEHNR; CDR2 reads FQNEAQ (reference sequence). The CDR3 sequence is CASSSITSGGKNIQYF. The DNA for the CDR3 is TGTGCCAGCAGCTCGATAACTAGCGGGGGGAAAAACATTCAGTACTTC.

The rearrangement links TRBV5-5 to TRBJ2-5; perhaps TRBD2 as D (6 bases). The CDR3 has 15 residues. V was shortened by 3 bases and J by 5 bases, with 17 bases between the two germline ends. Germline V gene sequence: CDR1 SGHKS, CDR2 YYEKEE (reference sequence). This CDR3 is CASSSPGGVGETQYF. The CDR3, as DNA: TGTGCCAGCAGCTCCCCCGGCGGGGTAGGGGAGACCCAGTACTTC. Based on the CDR3 plus reference TRBV5-5 and TRBJ2-5, the full variable domain is DAGVTQSPTHLIKTRGQQVTLRCSPISGHKSVSWYQQVLGQGPQFIFQYYEKEERGRGNFPDRFSARQFPNYSSELNVNALLLGDSALYLCASSSPGGVGETQYFGPGTRLLVL.